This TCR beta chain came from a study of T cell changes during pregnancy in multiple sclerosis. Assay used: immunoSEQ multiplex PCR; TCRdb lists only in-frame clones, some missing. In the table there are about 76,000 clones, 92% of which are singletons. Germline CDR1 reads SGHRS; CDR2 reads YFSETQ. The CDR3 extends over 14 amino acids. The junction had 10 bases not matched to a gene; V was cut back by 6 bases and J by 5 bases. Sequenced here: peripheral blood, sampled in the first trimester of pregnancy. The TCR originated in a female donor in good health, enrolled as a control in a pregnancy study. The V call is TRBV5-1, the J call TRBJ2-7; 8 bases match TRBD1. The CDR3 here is CASTPQTGDHEQYF. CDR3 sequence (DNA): TGCGCCAGCACCCCCCAGACAGGGGACCACGAGCAGTACTTC. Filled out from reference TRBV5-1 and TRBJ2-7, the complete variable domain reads KAGVTQTPRYLIKTRGQQVTLSCSPISGHRSVSWYQQTPGQGLQFLFEYFSETQRNKGNFPGRFSGRQFSNSRSEMNVSTLELGDSALYLCASTPQTGDHEQYFGPGTRLTVT.